The 18 T cell receptor beta chains given below trace back to one sample, sequenced in a study of OX40 agonist ivuxolimab in advanced cancers. Sequencing was performed with immunoSEQ multiplex PCR; in TCRdb, only in-frame clones are kept and a portion is missing. The sample holds about 84,000 clones, about 93% seen once. The starting material was CD4+ or CD8+ T cells sorted from blood, obtained in a trial of the OX40 agonist ivuxolimab. Every receptor here comes from an adult with an advanced solid tumor such as melanoma, head and neck, liver or kidney cancer.

The chain links TRBV9 to TRBJ2-1, with TRBD2 identical over 8 bases. V lost 1 base, J lost 5 bases, and 11 bases stayed unmatched. Per germline, CDR1 SGDLS and CDR2 YYNGEE. This CDR3 comprises 17 residues. The CDR3: CASSVFGGATVDNEQFF. The CDR3, as DNA: TGTGCCAGCAGCGTATTCGGGGGGGCAACTGTAGACAATGAGCAGTTCTTC.

V is TRBV4-2 and J is TRBJ2-1; D remains unclear. The CDR3 sequence is 14 residues long. CDR1 and CDR2 from the germline V gene are LGHNA and YNFKEQ. V shed 4 bases and J shed 6 bases, with 13 bases lying between them. The CDR3 spells CASSLTATGNEQFF. DNA of the CDR3: TGTGCCAGCAGCCTGACGGCTACGGGCAATGAGCAGTTCTTC.

This clone showed up just once. This rearrangement joins TRBV11-1 to TRBJ2-5; unclear D gene. CDR1 and CDR2 from the germline V gene are SGHAT and FQDESV (reference sequence). The CDR3 has 15 residues. V was pared by 3 bases and J by 5 bases, with 16 bases between. The CDR3 is CASSLAGLGRETQYF. The CDR3, as DNA: TGTGCCAGCAGCTTGGCCGGGCTTGGAAGGGAGACCCAGTACTTC.

This chain connects TRBV5-1 to TRBJ2-2, with D possibly matching TRBD1 (5 bases). Trimming stripped 4 bases from V and 2 bases from J, with 9 bases between. Per the germline V gene, CDR1 is SGHRS and CDR2 is YFSETQ. This CDR3 has 14 amino acids. The CDR3 reads CASSPGRNTGELFF. CDR3 sequence (DNA): TGCGCCAGCAGCCCAGGGCGAAACACCGGGGAGCTGTTTTTT.

The chain recombines TRBV28 with TRBJ1-3, with D possibly being TRBD1 (5 bases). The CDR3 extends over 14 amino acids. Per the germline V gene, CDR1 is MDHEN and CDR2 is SYDVKM. Trimming took off 2 bases at V and 8 bases at J, with 13 bases between the two ends. CDR3 loop: CASSLRGVGHTIYF. CDR3 bases: TGTGCCAGCAGTTTACGAGGGGTAGGGCACACCATATATTTT.

This clone occurred once. V is TRBV29-1 and J is TRBJ2-1; 16 positions match TRBD2. V lost 6 bases to trimming and J lost 3 bases; unmatched junction nucleotides: 8. CDR1 is SQVTM, CDR2 ANQGSEA, per germline. The CDR3 totals 17 residues. CDR3 in DNA: TGCAGCGTCTCCGGGACTAGCGGGAGGGCGATCTACAATGAGCAGTTCTTC. This translates into CSVSGTSGRAIYNEQFF.

This chain connects TRBV5-6 to TRBJ1-1; D possibly corresponds to TRBD1 (5 bases). V was clipped by 7 bases and J by 5 bases, with 15 bases between them. This CDR3 is built from 13 residues. Germline V gives CDR1 SGHDT, CDR2 YYEEEE. This CDR3 is CASALGGITEAFF. In nucleotides, the CDR3 is TGTGCCAGCGCACTGGGGGGGATTACTGAAGCTTTCTTT.

This rearrangement joins TRBV19 to TRBJ1-1, with D perhaps matching TRBD1 (6 bases). The germline V gene encodes CDR1 LNHDA and CDR2 SQIVND (reference sequence). The V gene lost 2 bases and the J gene lost 2 bases, with 9 bases spanning the gap. This CDR3 spans 14 amino acids. The CDR3 spells CASSIRGGNTEAFF. CDR3 bases: TGTGCCAGTAGTATAAGGGGGGGCAACACTGAAGCTTTCTTT.

The chain's CDR3 is CASSLFGTSGIYEQFF. DNA of the CDR3: TGTGCCAGCAGCTTATTTGGGACTAGCGGGATTTATGAGCAGTTCTTC. The chain uses TRBV11-2 and TRBJ2-1; the match to TRBD2 covers 13 bases. The CDR3 is 16 residues long. The germline V gene encodes CDR1 SGHAT and CDR2 FQNNGV. V shed 2 bases and J 8 bases; nucleotides not matched to a gene: 6.

The CDR3 protein is CASSLGTSGKSYEQYF. DNA of the CDR3: TGTGCCAGCAGCTTAGGTACTAGCGGGAAGTCCTACGAGCAGTACTTC. The chain uses TRBV11-2 and TRBJ2-7; TRBD2 agrees at 10 bases. J lost 1 base, V lost 1 base, and 4 bases had no gene match. Germline V gene lookup returns CDR1 SGHAT and CDR2 FQNNGV. The CDR3 is made up of 16 amino acids.

The J gene is TRBJ2-2, the V gene TRBV7-6; 10 positions agree with TRBD2. The CDR3 totals 19 residues. V was pared by 5 bases and J by 2 bases, with 14 bases of the junction left unmatched. Germline CDR1 reads SGHVS; CDR2 reads FNYEAQ. The CDR3 region is CASSLSGRPATTNTGELFF. For the CDR3, the DNA is TGTGCCAGCAGCCTTAGCGGGAGGCCAGCGACGACAAACACCGGGGAGCTGTTTTTT.

V gene TRBV7-3 combines with J gene TRBJ2-7; D not resolved. CDR1 SGHTA and CDR2 FQGTGA come from the germline V gene. This CDR3 has 13 amino acids. Trimming left V 4 bases short and J 1 base short, with 8 bases between. The DNA of the CDR3 is TGTGCCAGCAGCTGGGATCGATCCTACGAGCAGTACTTC. Translated: CASSWDRSYEQYF.

The chain employs TRBV27 and TRBJ2-3; D is undetermined. The CDR3 has 11 residues. V lost 6 bases and J lost 2, with 3 bases in between. Germline V lookup: CDR1 MNHEY, CDR2 SMNVEV (reference sequence). The chain's CDR3 is CASRLTDTQYF. The DNA for the CDR3 is TGTGCCAGCAGACTCACAGATACGCAGTATTTT.

The chain joins TRBV7-8 to TRBJ2-3; 12 nucleotides agree with TRBD2. Germline CDR1 reads SGHVS; CDR2 reads FQNEAQ. This CDR3 is built from 17 residues. The V segment lost 1 base and the J segment 2 bases; nucleotides outside the gene matches: 4. In DNA, the CDR3 is TGTGCCAGCAGCTTAGTGCTAGCGGGAGGGAACACAGATACGCAGTATTTT. Its translation: CASSLVLAGGNTDTQYF.

J is TRBJ2-7 and V is TRBV28; maybe TRBD1 (5 bases). The CDR3 contains 17 residues. Looked up from germline, CDR1 is MDHEN and CDR2 is SYDVKM. The ends were cut back, 3 bases at V and 2 bases at J, with 20 bases in the middle. Here the CDR3 reads CASSFIQGSLPTYEQYF. CDR3 bases: TGTGCCAGCAGTTTCATCCAGGGCTCCTTGCCAACCTACGAGCAGTACTTC.

This clone was picked up a small number of times. The CDR3 loop reads CASSPITAGNQPQHF. The CDR3 nucleotides are TGTGCCAGCAGCCCCATTACCGCCGGCAATCAGCCCCAGCATTTT. The chain recombines TRBV7-2 with TRBJ1-5, with unresolved D. The ends were cut back, 5 bases at V and 2 bases at J, with 13 bases in the middle. Germline values: CDR1 SGHTA, CDR2 FQGNSA. The CDR3 totals 15 residues.

The V and J genes are TRBV5-6 and TRBJ2-2, with 9 bases matching TRBD2. The V segment lost 4 bases and the J segment 3 bases; nucleotides outside the gene matches: 13. CDR1 and CDR2 (germline): SGHDT, YYEEEE. This CDR3 contains 18 residues. In DNA, the CDR3 is TGTGCCAGCAGCCCACGAATGCGGGAGGGCCTCGACACCGGGGAGCTGTTTTTT. Residues: CASSPRMREGLDTGELFF.

This clone was seen only once. The V call is TRBV28, the J call TRBJ2-7, with 8 bases fitting TRBD1. The junction had 10 bases not matched to a gene; V was cut back by 3 bases and J by 3 bases. Germline V gene sequence: CDR1 MDHEN, CDR2 SYDVKM. This CDR3 is 16 amino acids long. The CDR3 reads CASSLGPRGPIYEQYF. Here the CDR3 DNA reads TGTGCCAGCAGTTTGGGGCCCAGGGGGCCGATCTACGAGCAGTACTTC.